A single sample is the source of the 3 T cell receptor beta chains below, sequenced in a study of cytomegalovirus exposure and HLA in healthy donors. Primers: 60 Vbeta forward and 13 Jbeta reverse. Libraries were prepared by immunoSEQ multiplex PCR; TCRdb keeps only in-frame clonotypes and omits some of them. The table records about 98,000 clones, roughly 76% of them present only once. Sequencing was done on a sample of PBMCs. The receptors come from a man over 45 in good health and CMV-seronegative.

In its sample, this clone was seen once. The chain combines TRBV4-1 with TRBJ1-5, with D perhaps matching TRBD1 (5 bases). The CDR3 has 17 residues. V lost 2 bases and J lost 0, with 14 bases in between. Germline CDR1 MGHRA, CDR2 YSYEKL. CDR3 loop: CASSQFPGQVSNQPQHF. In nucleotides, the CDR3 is TGCGCCAGCAGCCAATTTCCAGGACAAGTTAGCAATCAGCCCCAGCATTTT.

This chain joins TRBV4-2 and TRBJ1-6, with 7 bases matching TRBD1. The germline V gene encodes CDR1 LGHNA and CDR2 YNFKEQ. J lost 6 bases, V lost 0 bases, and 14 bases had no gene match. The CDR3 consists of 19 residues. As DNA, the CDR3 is TGTGCCAGCAGCCAAGACAGGACACCGAGGACAGGATTTAATTCACCCCTCCACTTT. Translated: CASSQDRTPRTGFNSPLHF.

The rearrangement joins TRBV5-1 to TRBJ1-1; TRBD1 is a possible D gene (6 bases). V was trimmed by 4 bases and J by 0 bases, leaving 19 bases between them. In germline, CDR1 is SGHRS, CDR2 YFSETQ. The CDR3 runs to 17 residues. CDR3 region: CASSPTVTGPMNTEAFF. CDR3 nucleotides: TGCGCCAGCAGCCCCACTGTGACAGGACCTATGAACACTGAAGCTTTCTTT.